This T cell receptor beta chain was identified in a study of blood T cell repertoires in COVID-19. Background on the study: The study drew acute and convalescent COVID-19 samples from the United States, Italy and Spain. PBMCs, B-cell-depleted T cells, or T cells were the source of the cDNA or gDNA that made up the material.

Original processing methods: The assay estimated nucleated cells by amplifying reference gene primers. Produced via immunoSEQ multiplex PCR; TCRdb's table is partial and in-frame only. V, J and clone size are those of that table, while D and trimming were read from the DNA. Here the sample spans around 300,000 clones, 80% to 90% being singletons. Trimming shortened V by 2 bases and J by 3 bases, and 11 bases separated the two germline ends. Germline CDR1 is LNHDA and CDR2 is SQIVND (reference sequence). This CDR3 is 15 amino acids long. The sequence was collected from a woman aged 40 to 55 with acute or convalescent COVID-19. Sequenced: peripheral blood. V is TRBV19 and J is TRBJ1-5; D might be TRBD1 (5 bases). CDR3 sequence: CASSIFRGVNQPQHF. The CDR3 DNA sequence: TGTGCCAGTAGTATATTTCGGGGGGTCAATCAGCCCCAGCATTTT.